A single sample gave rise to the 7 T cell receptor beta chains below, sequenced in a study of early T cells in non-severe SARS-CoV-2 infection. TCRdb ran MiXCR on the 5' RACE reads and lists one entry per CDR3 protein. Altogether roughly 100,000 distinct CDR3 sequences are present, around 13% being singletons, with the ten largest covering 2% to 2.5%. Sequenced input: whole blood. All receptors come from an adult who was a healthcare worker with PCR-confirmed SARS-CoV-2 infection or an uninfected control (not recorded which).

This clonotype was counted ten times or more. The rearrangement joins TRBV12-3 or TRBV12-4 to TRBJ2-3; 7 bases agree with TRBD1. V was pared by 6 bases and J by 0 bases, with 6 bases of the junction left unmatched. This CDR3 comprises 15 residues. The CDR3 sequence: CASSLQGPSTDTQYF. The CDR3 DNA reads TGTGCCAGCAGCCTACAGGGGCCAAGCACAGATACGCAGTATTTT.

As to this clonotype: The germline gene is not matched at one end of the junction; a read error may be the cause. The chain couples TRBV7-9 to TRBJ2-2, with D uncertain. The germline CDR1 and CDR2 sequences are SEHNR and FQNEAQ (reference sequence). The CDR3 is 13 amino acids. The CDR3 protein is CARPGHLTGELFF. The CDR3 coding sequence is TGCGCCCGCCCCGGGCACCTCACCGGGGAGCTGTTTTTT.

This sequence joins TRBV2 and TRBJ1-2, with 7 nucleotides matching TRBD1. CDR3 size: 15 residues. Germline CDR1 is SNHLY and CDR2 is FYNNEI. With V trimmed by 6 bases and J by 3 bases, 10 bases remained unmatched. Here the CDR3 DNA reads TGTGCCAGCAGGAACAGGGGCCCCATCGACTATGGCTACACCTTC. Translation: CASRNRGPIDYGYTF.

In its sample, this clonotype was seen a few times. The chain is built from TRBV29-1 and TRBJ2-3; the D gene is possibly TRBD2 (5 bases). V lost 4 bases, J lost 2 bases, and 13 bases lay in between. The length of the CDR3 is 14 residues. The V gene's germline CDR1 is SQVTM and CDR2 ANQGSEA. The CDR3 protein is CSVASGMNTDTQYF. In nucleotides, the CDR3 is TGCAGCGTTGCCTCCGGGATGAACACAGATACGCAGTATTTT.

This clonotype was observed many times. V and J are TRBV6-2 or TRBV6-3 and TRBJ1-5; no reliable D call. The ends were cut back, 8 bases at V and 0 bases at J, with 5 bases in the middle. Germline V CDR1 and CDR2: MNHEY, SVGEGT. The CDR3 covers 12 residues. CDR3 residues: CASADSNQPQHF. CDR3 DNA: TGTGCCAGCGCGGATAGCAATCAGCCCCAGCATTTT.

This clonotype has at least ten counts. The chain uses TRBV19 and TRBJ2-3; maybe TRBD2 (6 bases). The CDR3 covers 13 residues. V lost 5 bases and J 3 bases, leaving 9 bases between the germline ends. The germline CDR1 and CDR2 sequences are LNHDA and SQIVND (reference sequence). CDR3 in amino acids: CASSSGGTDTQYF. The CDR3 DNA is TGTGCCAGTAGTTCCGGGGGTACAGATACGCAGTATTTT.

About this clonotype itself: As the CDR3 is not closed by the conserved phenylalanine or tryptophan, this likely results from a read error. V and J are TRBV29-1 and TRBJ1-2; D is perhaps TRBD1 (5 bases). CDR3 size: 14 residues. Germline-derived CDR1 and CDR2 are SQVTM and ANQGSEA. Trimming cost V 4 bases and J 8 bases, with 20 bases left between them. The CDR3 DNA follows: TGCAGCGTTGCTCCGGGACCTACTACTATGGGCTACACCCTC. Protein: CSVAPGPTTMGYTL.